This entry concerns a single T cell receptor (beta chain). The antigen is undetermined. The source of the sample is a study of T cell responses to AZD1222 COVID-19 vaccine. Study findings and constraints: Epitopes outside B.1.351 and B.1.1.7 mutated regions reportedly drew nearly half of spike TCRs.

TCRdb's table, derived via immunoSEQ multiplex PCR, lists solely in-frame clones and lacks some. The data hold 75,000 to 95,000 clones, with around 90% observed a single time. This TCR came from an adult who received the AZD1222 COVID-19 vaccine. This specimen consisted of peripheral blood, obtained 28 days after the second AZD1222 dose.

The CDR3 coding sequence is TGCGCCAGCAGCCAAGATATGAGGCAGGGGAGGGGGATGAACACTGAAGCTTTCTTT. It encodes CASSQDMRQGRGMNTEAFF. V and J are TRBV4-3 and TRBJ1-1; maybe TRBD1 (6 bases). V was shortened by 0 bases and J by 0 bases, with 20 bases between the two germline ends. The germline V gene has CDR1 LGHNA and CDR2 YSLEER. The CDR3 spans 19 residues.